This is a list of T cell receptor beta chains from one sample in a study of T-cell memory formation after mild COVID-19. TCRdb re-derived calls from the 5' RACE reads in MiXCR, one entry per CDR3 protein. The profile shows approximately 210,000 distinct CDR3 sequences, over 9.5% of them singletons. Sequencing input: PBMCs or a T cell subset sorted from them (not recorded which). Source of these receptors: a man aged 18 to 30 who had mild COVID-19 (a few samples of this study predate the infection). Cell type and time point are not known. Each CDR3 is given with its conserved first and last residue. Each record gives: V gene, J gene, D gene, clone size, CDR3 protein, CDR3 DNA. D genes are given only for firm matches. Rows give clone size only sometimes, using once, few, many, or a class for an expanded clone.

>TRBV15|TRBJ1-1|-|-
CATSRDRMSAEAFF
TGTGCCACCAGCAGAGATCGGATGAGCGCTGAAGCTTTCTTT
>TRBV13|TRBJ1-2|-|few
CASSLERAGVYGYTF
TGTGCCAGCAGCTTAGAGAGGGCAGGCGTCTATGGCTACACCTTC
>TRBV29-1|TRBJ2-1|-|-
CSVEGGATNEQFF
TGCAGCGTTGAGGGGGGGGCCACCAATGAGCAGTTCTTC
>TRBV2|TRBJ2-5|-|few
CASGDRGETQYF
TGTGCCAGCGGGGATAGGGGGGAGACCCAGTACTTC
>TRBV25-1|TRBJ2-7|-|few
CASSDARQGGYEQYF
TGTGCCAGCAGTGATGCGCGCCAGGGGGGCTACGAGCAGTACTTC
>TRBV5-1|TRBJ2-1|TRBD2|few
CASSLGLATYNEQFF
TGCGCCAGCAGCTTGGGACTAGCGACCTACAATGAGCAGTTCTTC
>TRBV5-1|TRBJ2-1|-|-
CASSLGPTNEQFF
TGCGCCAGCAGCTTGGGACCAACCAATGAGCAGTTCTTC
>TRBV11-2|TRBJ2-5|TRBD1|-
CASRFPGQGALTQYF
TGTGCCAGCAGATTCCCGGGACAGGGGGCCCTGACCCAGTACTTC
>TRBV7-9|TRBJ2-3|TRBD2|-
CASSFAGGPDTQYF
TGTGCCAGCAGCTTTGCGGGGGGGCCAGATACGCAGTATTTT
>TRBV7-2|TRBJ1-5|-|-
CASSFSPTYNQPQHF
TGTGCCAGCAGCTTTTCCCCCACGTACAATCAGCCCCAGCATTTT
>TRBV30|TRBJ1-1|-|few
CAWIKEGNTEAFF
TGTGCCTGGATAAAGGAGGGGAACACTGAAGCTTTCTTT
>TRBV7-2|TRBJ1-3|-|-
CASSPNQGRFGNTIYF
TGTGCCAGCAGCCCCAATCAGGGAAGATTTGGAAACACCATATATTTT
>TRBV5-6|TRBJ2-5|-|-
CASSPGGAEETQYF
TGTGCCAGCAGCCCCGGAGGGGCCGAAGAGACCCAGTACTTC
>TRBV5-1|TRBJ1-1|-|many
CASELDAAGNTEAFF
TGCGCCAGCGAATTAGACGCAGCGGGGAACACTGAAGCTTTCTTT
>TRBV20-1|TRBJ2-3|TRBD1|few
CSARLSGQGVTDTQYF
TGCAGTGCTAGACTCTCGGGACAGGGAGTAACAGATACGCAGTATTTT
>TRBV4-3|TRBJ1-1|-|-
CASSQEHQGTEAFF
TGCGCCAGCAGCCAAGAACATCAAGGCACTGAAGCTTTCTTT
>TRBV6-6|TRBJ1-6|TRBD1|-
CASSLTGENSPLHF
TGTGCCAGCAGTCTGACAGGGGAGAATTCACCCCTCCACTTT
>TRBV15|TRBJ1-2|TRBD1|few
CATSPDREYGYTF
TGTGCCACCAGCCCCGACAGGGAGTATGGCTACACCTTC
>TRBV6-1|TRBJ1-2|-|-
CASSEGARGPNYGYTF
TGTGCCAGCAGTGAAGGAGCCAGGGGACCTAACTATGGCTACACCTTC
>TRBV30|TRBJ2-3|TRBD2|-
CAWSVPGAGARDTQYF
TGTGCCTGGAGTGTACCGGGAGCGGGGGCGAGGGATACGCAGTATTTT
>TRBV12-3/TRBV12-4|TRBJ2-2|-|-
CASSFGARNTGELFF
TGTGCCAGCAGTTTTGGGGCCAGGAACACCGGGGAGCTGTTTTTT
>TRBV4-3|TRBJ2-1|TRBD2|-
CASRLDTGLAGPSSYNEQFF
TGCGCCAGCAGGTTGGACACGGGACTAGCGGGGCCTAGCTCCTACAATGAGCAGTTCTTC
>TRBV18|TRBJ1-1|TRBD1|few
CASSFGTGGAETEAFF
TGTGCCAGCTCATTCGGGACAGGGGGCGCGGAAACTGAAGCTTTCTTT
>TRBV7-9|TRBJ2-3|TRBD2|-
CASSSGLAGPTDTQYF
TGTGCCAGCAGCAGCGGCCTAGCGGGGCCCACAGATACGCAGTATTTT
>TRBV5-1|TRBJ2-2|-|many
CASSLRGDSTGELFF
TGCGCCAGCAGCTTGCGCGGGGACAGCACCGGGGAGCTGTTTTTT
>TRBV7-9|TRBJ1-1|-|few
CASSVHRLGTEAFF
TGTGCCAGCAGCGTACATCGTCTGGGCACTGAAGCTTTCTTT
>TRBV7-2|TRBJ1-2|-|many
CASSLAPGAVGYTF
TGTGCCAGCAGCTTAGCGCCAGGGGCCGTTGGCTACACCTTC
>TRBV7-9|TRBJ2-5|TRBD2|-
CASSPGLAGGGETQYF
TGTGCCAGCAGCCCCGGACTAGCGGGGGGTGGTGAGACCCAGTACTTC
>TRBV4-1|TRBJ1-4|TRBD1|few
CASSPRDRGLHEKLFF
TGCGCCAGCAGCCCCAGGGACAGGGGCCTACATGAAAAACTGTTTTTT
>TRBV6-2/TRBV6-3|TRBJ1-6|-|many
CASSYSKSNNSPLHF
TGTGCCAGCAGTTACTCGAAGTCTAATAATTCACCCCTCCACTTT
>TRBV5-5|TRBJ2-1|TRBD2|-
CASSQIAGVSSYNEQFF
TGTGCCAGCAGCCAGATAGCGGGGGTGAGCTCCTACAATGAGCAGTTCTTC
>TRBV20-1|TRBJ2-1|-|few
CSAQGNEQFF
TGCAGTGCCCAGGGGAATGAGCAGTTCTTC
>TRBV5-4|TRBJ1-1|-|-
CASSFDSTEAFF
TGTGCCAGCAGCTTTGATAGTACTGAAGCTTTCTTT